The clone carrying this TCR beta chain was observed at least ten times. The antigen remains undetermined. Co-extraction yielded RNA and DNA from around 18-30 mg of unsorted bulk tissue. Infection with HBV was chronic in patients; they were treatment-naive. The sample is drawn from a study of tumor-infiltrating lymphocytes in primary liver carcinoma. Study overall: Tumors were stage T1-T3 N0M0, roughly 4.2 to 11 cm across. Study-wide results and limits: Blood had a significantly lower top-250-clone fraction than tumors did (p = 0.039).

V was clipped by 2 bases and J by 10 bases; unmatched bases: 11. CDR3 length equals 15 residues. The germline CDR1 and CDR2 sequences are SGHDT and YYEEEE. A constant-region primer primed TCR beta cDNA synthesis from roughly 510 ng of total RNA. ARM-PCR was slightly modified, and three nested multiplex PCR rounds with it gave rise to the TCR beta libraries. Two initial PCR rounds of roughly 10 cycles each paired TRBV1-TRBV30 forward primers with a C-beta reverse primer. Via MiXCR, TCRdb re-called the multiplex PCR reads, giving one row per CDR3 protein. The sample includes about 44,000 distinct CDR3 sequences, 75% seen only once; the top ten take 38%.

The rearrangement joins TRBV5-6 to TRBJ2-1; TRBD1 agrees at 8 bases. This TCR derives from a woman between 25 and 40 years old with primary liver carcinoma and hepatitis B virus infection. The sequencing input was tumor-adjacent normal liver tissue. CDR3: CASSFPGQGVREQFF. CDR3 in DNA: TGTGCCAGCAGCTTCCCAGGACAGGGAGTGCGGGAGCAGTTCTTC.